This T cell receptor (beta chain) was recorded in a study of T cells in tuberculosis. The junction had 4 bases not matched to a gene; V was cut back by 5 bases and J by 4 bases. Germline V gives CDR1 SNHLY, CDR2 FYNNEI. The CDR3 is made up of 15 amino acids. Assay used: immunoSEQ multiplex PCR; TCRdb lists only in-frame clones, some missing. The sample lists about 40,000 clones, 94% occurring once. The time point was: new active TB diagnosis, blood taken before or within 7 days of starting treatment. This clone was counted a single time. The sample consisted of PBMCs, taken at tuberculosis diagnosis. The receptor was isolated from an adult with tuberculosis. This chain joins TRBV2 and TRBJ2-2; 10 nucleotides line up with TRBD2. The CDR3 DNA sequence: TGTGCCAGCAGTAGGCTAGCGGGGGTCACCGGGGAGCTGTTTTTT. This sequence encodes CASSRLAGVTGELFF.